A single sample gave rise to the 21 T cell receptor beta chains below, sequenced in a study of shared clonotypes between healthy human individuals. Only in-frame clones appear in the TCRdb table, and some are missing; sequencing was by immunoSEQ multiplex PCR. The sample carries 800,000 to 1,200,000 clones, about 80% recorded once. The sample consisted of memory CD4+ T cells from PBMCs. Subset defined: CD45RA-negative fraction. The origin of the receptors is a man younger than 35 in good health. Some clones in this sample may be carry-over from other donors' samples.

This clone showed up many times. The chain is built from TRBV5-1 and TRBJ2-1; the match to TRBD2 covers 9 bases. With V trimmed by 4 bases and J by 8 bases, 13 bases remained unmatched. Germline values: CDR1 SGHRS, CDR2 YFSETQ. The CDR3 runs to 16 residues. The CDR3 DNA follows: TGCGCCAGCAGCCCGGGGGGTAGCGGGAGTTCCCATGAGCAGTTCTTC. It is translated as CASSPGGSGSSHEQFF.

CDR3: CASSLVPSRSYEQYF. CDR3 DNA: TGTGCCAGCAGCTTAGTCCCTAGCCGGTCCTACGAGCAGTACTTC. J is TRBJ2-7 and V is TRBV11-2, with D perhaps matching TRBD2 (5 bases). V was trimmed by 1 base and J by 1 base, leaving 11 bases between them. Germline V CDR1 and CDR2: SGHAT, FQNNGV. The CDR3 covers 15 residues. Supplemented by reference TRBV11-2 and TRBJ2-7, the full variable domain reads EAGVAQSPRYKIIEKRQSVAFWCNPISGHATLYWYQQILGQGPKLLIQFQNNGVVDDSQLPKDRFSAERLKGVDSTLKIQPAKLEDSAVYLCASSLVPSRSYEQYFGPGTRLTVT.

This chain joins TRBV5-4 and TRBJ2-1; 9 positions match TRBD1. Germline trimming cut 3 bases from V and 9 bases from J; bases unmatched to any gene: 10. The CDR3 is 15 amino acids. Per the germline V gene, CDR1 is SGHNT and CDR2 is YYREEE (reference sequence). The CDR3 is CASSSPGQGFGEQFF. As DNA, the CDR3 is TGTGCCAGCAGCTCGCCGGGACAGGGTTTTGGTGAGCAGTTCTTC.

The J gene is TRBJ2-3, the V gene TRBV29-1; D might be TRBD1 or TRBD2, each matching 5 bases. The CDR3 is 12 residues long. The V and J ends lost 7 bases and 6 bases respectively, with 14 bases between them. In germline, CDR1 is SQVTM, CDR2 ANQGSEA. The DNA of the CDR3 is TGCAGCGCACAAGGGACGGTGGATACGCAGTATTTT. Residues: CSAQGTVDTQYF.

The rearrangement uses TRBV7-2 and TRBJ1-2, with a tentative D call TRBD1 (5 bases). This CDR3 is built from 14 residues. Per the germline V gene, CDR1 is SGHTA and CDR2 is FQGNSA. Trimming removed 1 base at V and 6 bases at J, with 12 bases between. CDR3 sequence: CASSLGGAGDGYTF. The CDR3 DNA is TGTGCCAGCAGCTTAGGTGGGGCTGGGGATGGCTACACCTTC.

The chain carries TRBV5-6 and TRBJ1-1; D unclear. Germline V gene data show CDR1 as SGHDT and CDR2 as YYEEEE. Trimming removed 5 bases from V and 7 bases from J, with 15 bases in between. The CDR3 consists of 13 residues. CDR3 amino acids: CASRTYGLDEAFF. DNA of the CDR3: TGTGCCAGCAGGACATACGGTTTGGATGAAGCTTTCTTT.

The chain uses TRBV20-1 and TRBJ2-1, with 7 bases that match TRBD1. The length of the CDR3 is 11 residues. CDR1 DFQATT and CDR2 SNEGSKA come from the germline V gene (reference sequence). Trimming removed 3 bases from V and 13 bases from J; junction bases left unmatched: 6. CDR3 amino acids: CSASGAGGQFF. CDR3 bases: TGCAGTGCTAGCGGGGCAGGGGGTCAGTTCTTC.

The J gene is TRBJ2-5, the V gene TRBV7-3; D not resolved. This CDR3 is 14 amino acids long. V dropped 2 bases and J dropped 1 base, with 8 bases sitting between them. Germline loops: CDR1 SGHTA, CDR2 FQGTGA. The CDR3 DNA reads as TGTGCCAGCAGCTTATACGGCAGCCAAGAGACCCAGTACTTC. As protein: CASSLYGSQETQYF.

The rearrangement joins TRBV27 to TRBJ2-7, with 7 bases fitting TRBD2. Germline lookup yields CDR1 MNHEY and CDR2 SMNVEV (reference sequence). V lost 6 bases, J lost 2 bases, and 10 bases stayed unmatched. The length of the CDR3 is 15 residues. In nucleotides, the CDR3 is TGTGCCAGCAGCCGAGGAAGAGGACTAGCCTACGAGCAGTACTTC. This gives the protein CASSRGRGLAYEQYF.

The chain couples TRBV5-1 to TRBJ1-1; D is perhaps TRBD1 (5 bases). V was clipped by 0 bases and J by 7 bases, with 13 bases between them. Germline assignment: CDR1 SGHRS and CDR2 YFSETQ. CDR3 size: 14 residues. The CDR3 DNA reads TGCGCCAGCAGCTTGGTCTCACAGGTAAATGAAGCTTTCTTT. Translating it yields CASSLVSQVNEAFF. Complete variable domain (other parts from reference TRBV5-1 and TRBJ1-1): KAGVTQTPRYLIKTRGQQVTLSCSPISGHRSVSWYQQTPGQGLQFLFEYFSETQRNKGNFPGRFSGRQFSNSRSEMNVSTLELGDSALYLCASSLVSQVNEAFFGQGTRLTVV.

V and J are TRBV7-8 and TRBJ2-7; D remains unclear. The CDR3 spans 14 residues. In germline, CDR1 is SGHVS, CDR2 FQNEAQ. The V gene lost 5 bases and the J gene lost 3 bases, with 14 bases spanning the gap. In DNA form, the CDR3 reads TGTGCCAGCAGCAGGCGTTTGGTAGACTACGAGCAGTACTTC. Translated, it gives CASSRRLVDYEQYF.

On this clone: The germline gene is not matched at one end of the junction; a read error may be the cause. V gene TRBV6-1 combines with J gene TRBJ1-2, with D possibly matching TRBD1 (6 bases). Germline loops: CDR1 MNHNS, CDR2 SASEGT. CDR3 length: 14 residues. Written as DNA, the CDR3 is TGTGCCAGCAGTGAAGGGGGGCCCAACTATGACTACACCTTC. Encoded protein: CASSEGGPNYDYTF.

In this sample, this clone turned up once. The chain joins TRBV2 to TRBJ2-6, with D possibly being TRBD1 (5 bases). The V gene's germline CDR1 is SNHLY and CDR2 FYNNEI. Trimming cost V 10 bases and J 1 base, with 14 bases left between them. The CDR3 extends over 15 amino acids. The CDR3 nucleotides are TGTGCCACCCAGAGGCCAGGGTCTGGGGCCAACGTCCTGACTTTC. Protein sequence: CATQRPGSGANVLTF.

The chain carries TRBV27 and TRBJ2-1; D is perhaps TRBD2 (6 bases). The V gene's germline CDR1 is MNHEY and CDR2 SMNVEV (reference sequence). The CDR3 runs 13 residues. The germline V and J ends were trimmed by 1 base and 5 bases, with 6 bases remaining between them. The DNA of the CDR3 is TGTGCCAGCAGTTTATGGGGGGACAATGAGCAGTTCTTC. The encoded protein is CASSLWGDNEQFF.

In DNA form, the CDR3 reads TGTGCCAGTAGTATCCGAACTAACTTAGGGGAGACCCAGTACTTC. As protein: CASSIRTNLGETQYF. The V gene is TRBV19, the J gene TRBJ2-5; D remains unclear. The germline V gene encodes CDR1 LNHDA and CDR2 SQIVND (reference sequence). This CDR3 is 15 amino acids long. V was trimmed by 3 bases and J by 5 bases, leaving 16 bases between them.

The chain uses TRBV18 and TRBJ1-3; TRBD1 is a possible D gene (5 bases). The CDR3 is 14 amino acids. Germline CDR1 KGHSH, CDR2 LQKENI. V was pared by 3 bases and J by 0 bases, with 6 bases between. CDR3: CASSPTVSGNTIYF. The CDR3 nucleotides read TGTGCCAGCTCACCGACAGTCTCTGGAAACACCATATATTTT.

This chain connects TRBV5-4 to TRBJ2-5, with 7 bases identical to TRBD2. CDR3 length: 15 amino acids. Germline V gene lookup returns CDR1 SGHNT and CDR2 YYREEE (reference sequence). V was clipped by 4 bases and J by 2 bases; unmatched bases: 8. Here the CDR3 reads CASSPPGGVQETQYF. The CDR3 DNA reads TGTGCCAGCAGCCCCCCGGGGGGAGTTCAAGAGACCCAGTACTTC.

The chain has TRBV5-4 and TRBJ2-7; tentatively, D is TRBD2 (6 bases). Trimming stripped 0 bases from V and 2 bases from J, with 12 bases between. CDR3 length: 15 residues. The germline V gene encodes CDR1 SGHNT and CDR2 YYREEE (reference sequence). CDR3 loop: CASSLGGDQTYEQYF. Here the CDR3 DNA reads TGTGCCAGCAGCTTGGGCGGGGACCAGACCTACGAGCAGTACTTC.

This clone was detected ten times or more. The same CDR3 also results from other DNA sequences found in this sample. DNA for the CDR3: TGTGCCTGGAGTTCAGCAGGGGGAGGTACTGAAGCTTTCTTT. This sequence encodes CAWSSAGGGTEAFF. The chain is built from TRBV30 and TRBJ1-1; 7 bases map to TRBD1. J gave up 5 bases and V 2 bases, and 8 bases lay outside the gene matches. The germline gives CDR1 GTSNPN, CDR2 SVGIG (reference sequence). The CDR3 runs 14 residues.

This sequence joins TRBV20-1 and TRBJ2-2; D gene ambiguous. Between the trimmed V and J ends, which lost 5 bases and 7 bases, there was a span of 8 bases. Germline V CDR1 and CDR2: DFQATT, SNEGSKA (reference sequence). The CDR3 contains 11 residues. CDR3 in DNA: TGCAGTGCTCCCCGCGGCGGGGAGCTGTTTTTT. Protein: CSAPRGGELFF.

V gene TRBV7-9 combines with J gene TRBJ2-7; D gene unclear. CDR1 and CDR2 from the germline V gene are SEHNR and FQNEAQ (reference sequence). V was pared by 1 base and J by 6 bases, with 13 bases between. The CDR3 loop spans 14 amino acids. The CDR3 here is CASSLEVVRAEQYF. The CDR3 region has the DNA TGTGCCAGCAGCTTAGAGGTTGTAAGGGCCGAGCAGTACTTC.